This entry features one T cell receptor beta chain sequence. The antigen is undetermined. Trimming left V 3 bases short and J 5 bases short, with 10 bases between. Looked up from germline, CDR1 is LNHDA and CDR2 is SQIVND (reference sequence). The CDR3 consists of 14 residues. The TCR beta CDR3 regions underwent amplification using RNA transcripts as the source. Primed by the HTBI set, a first-round RT-PCR was run on the TCR CDR3. MiXCR, run by TCRdb on the multiplex PCR reads, gives a single entry per CDR3 protein. The repertoire holds about 760,000 distinct CDR3 sequences, with 30% to 40% as singletons. The sample originates from a study of T cells in Graves' hyperthyroidism and ophthalmopathy. Study-wide points: Most thyroid-expanded clonotypes above 0.001 were also found in blood.

Hyperthyroidism of Graves' type that showed no ophthalmopathy progression within 18 months was stable. These patients, aged 18 to 65, had recently diagnosed hyperthyroidism lasting under 2 months. It was less than 13 ml of fresh peripheral blood that supplied the PBMCs. Sequenced sample: blood. This sequence joins TRBV19 and TRBJ1-4; D is unclear. The origin of this receptor is a woman between 40 and 55 years old with Graves' hyperthyroidism. The CDR3 region is CASSIGGSNEKLFF. CDR3 DNA sequence: TGTGCCAGTAGTATTGGAGGATCGAATGAAAAACTGTTTTTT.